This T cell receptor beta chain came from a study of T-cell reconstitution after alpha-beta-depleted transplantation in children (dated by TCRdb to 2016 to 2017). Regarding the complete study: Using TCR repertoire profiling, the study followed T-cell immune reconstitution in a quantitative way in children after TCRalphabeta/CD19-depleted allogeneic hematopoietic cell transplantation.

This clonotype was recorded at least ten times. Its specific antigen is unknown. The input lacks base qualities; no much larger clone sits a single base away. Library method: PCR. The sequencer listed for this sample is Illumina HiSeq 2500. TCR libraries were prepared with molecular barcoding, using unique molecular identifiers to normalize TCRbeta repertoire quantification. TCRdb reprocessing: public reads trimmed at Q25 with fastp, clones called with MiXCR, in-frame beta chains kept. CDR3 protein duplicates are merged, each entry listing the most common genes and DNA. This sample is represented by 300,000 to 400,000 distinct CDR3 sequences; about 14% of them were singletons. The ten largest account for approximately 4.2% of the sample. V is reduced by 1 base and J by 13 bases, leaving a spacing of 8 bases between them. Its CDR3 holds 11 amino acids, cysteine through phenylalanine. This entry keeps only the CDR3 DNA: 33 bases, framed from base 1. CDR1 and CDR2 are read off the germline V gene as ENHRY and SYGVKD.

This sequence was found in a human donor who donated a stem cell graft to a child with Fanconi anemia. Rearrangement joined TRBV10-3 to TRBJ1-5; no D gene is confidently identified. The specimen comprised PBMCs, sampled from the stem cell graft. The CDR3 amino acid sequence is: CAISEFKGQHF. The base sequence is TGTGCCATCAGTGAGTTCAAAGGTCAGCATTTT.